What follows are 22 T cell receptor beta chains derived from one specimen sequenced in a study of regulatory T cells in long-lasting Graves disease (dated by TCRdb to about 2021). The label giving this sample's time point can be read as: persistent/refractory GD, antithyroid drugs over 5 years with positive TRAb. For both TCR sequencing and RNA sequencing, RNA was extracted from PBMCs using TRIzol. The protocol used for the library was multiplex PCR. Sequencing relied on an Illumina HiSeq 4000. CDR3 regions were amplified by Arm-PCR with iRepertoire HTBI primers to construct TCR beta libraries. TCRdb ran its own pipeline on the public reads, namely fastp trimming at Q25 and MiXCR clone calling, and kept in-frame beta chains. Each CDR3 protein gets just one entry, which takes the most common genes and DNA from the rows behind it. For this sample the table gives about 430,000 distinct CDR3 sequences, of which roughly a fifth were detected only once. The top ten hold roughly 13% of the sample.

The sample consisted of peripheral blood mononuclear cells (PBMCs), taken when the disease was refractory, from a patient treated with antithyroid drugs. Receptors were obtained from a female donor with Graves disease.

This clonotype was observed at least ten times. The V gene is TRBV19, the J gene TRBJ2-5, with TRBD1 identical over 8 bases. The length of the CDR3 is 14 residues. Germline assignment: CDR1 LNHDA and CDR2 SQIVND (reference sequence). V trimming: 5 bases; J trimming: 11 bases; junction bases outside the gene matches: 13. The DNA of the CDR3 is TGTGCCAGTAGTCTCGACGGCGAGGGACAGGTTCAGTACTTC. Its protein is CASSLDGEGQVQYF. Combining the CDR3 with reference TRBV19 and TRBJ2-5 gives the whole variable domain DGGITQSPKYLFRKEGQNVTLSCEQNLNHDAMYWYRQDPGQGLRLIYYSQIVNDFQKGDIAEGYSVSREKKESFPLTVTSAQKNPTAFYLCASSLDGEGQVQYFGPGTRLLVL.

The rearrangement uses TRBV18 and TRBJ1-1; unclear D gene. The germline V gene has CDR1 KGHSH and CDR2 LQKENI. This CDR3 has 14 residues. The ends were cut back, 4 bases at V and 1 base at J, with 10 bases in the middle. As DNA, the CDR3 is TGTGCCAGCTCACTGAAGAGGGAGAACACTGAAGCTTTCTTT. The encoded protein is CASSLKRENTEAFF.

This clonotype was seen ten or more times. The chain employs TRBV28 and TRBJ2-7; D not resolved. CDR1 and CDR2 from the germline V gene are MDHEN and SYDVKM. V was trimmed by 0 bases and J by 2 bases, leaving 8 bases between them. This CDR3 is built from 14 residues. The CDR3 nucleotides are TGTGCCAGCAGTTTATGGACACTGGCCTACGAGCAGTACTTC. Residues: CASSLWTLAYEQYF.

The table lists this clonotype with a few counts. V usage is TRBV11-2 and J usage is TRBJ2-2; 7 bases match TRBD1. V lost 3 bases to trimming and J lost 4 bases; unmatched junction nucleotides: 8. Germline CDR1 and CDR2: SGHAT and FQNNGV. The CDR3 extends over 16 amino acids. This CDR3 is CASSLAGTVPTGELFF. CDR3 sequence (DNA): TGTGCCAGCAGCTTGGCCGGGACAGTACCCACCGGGGAGCTGTTTTTT.

Here the CDR3 DNA reads TGCAGTGCTAGAGTTAAGAGGAAGGAGGTCTGGGGACCAAACAATGAGCAGTTCTTC. Its translation is CSARVKRKEVWGPNNEQFF. The rearrangement joins TRBV20-1 to TRBJ2-1; the D call may be TRBD1 or TRBD2 (5 bases each). Germline values: CDR1 DFQATT, CDR2 SNEGSKA (reference sequence). Trimming shortened V by 1 base and J by 5 bases, and 27 bases separated the two germline ends. The CDR3 is 19 amino acids.

This chain connects TRBV5-4 to TRBJ2-7; weak D call: TRBD2 (5 bases). Trimming shortened V by 4 bases and J by 3 bases, and 17 bases separated the two germline ends. CDR1 is SGHNT and CDR2 is YYREEE in the germline V gene (reference sequence). CDR3 size: 15 residues. The CDR3: CASSQRGSSNYEQYF. In DNA form, the CDR3 reads TGTGCCAGCAGCCAAAGAGGGTCTAGCAACTACGAGCAGTACTTC.

This clonotype was observed a handful of times. In nucleotides, the CDR3 is TGTGCCAGCAGCCAAAGGGACAGCAATTCACCCCTCCACTTT. This codes for CASSQRDSNSPLHF. The chain uses TRBV3-1 and TRBJ1-6; TRBD1 aligns across 7 bases. The CDR3 has 14 amino acids. V dropped 2 bases and J dropped 7; count of bases not matched to a gene: 2. Per germline, CDR1 LGHDT and CDR2 YNNKEL (reference sequence).

The rearrangement uses TRBV10-3 and TRBJ2-3; D not resolved. V dropped 4 bases and J dropped 6 bases, with 5 bases sitting between them. This CDR3 spans 11 amino acids. The germline CDR1 and CDR2 sequences are ENHRY and SYGVKD. Here the CDR3 reads CAISARDTQYF. In nucleotides, the CDR3 is TGTGCCATCAGTGCGCGGGATACGCAGTATTTT.

This clonotype was counted at least ten times. The chain uses TRBV6-1 and TRBJ1-1; 10 positions agree with TRBD1. The length of the CDR3 is 14 residues. Germline CDR1 is MNHNS and CDR2 is SASEGT. J gave up 0 bases and V 6 bases, and 1 base lay outside the gene matches. The CDR3 loop reads CASRDRGMNTEAFF. DNA for the CDR3: TGTGCCAGCAGGGACAGGGGGATGAACACTGAAGCTTTCTTT.

This clonotype was detected ten times or more. The chain uses TRBV28 and TRBJ1-4, with 10 bases fitting TRBD1. The CDR3 spans 14 residues. Germline trimming cut 5 bases from V and 5 bases from J; bases unmatched to any gene: 2. CDR1 is MDHEN and CDR2 is SYDVKM in the germline V gene. The CDR3 DNA reads as TGTGCCAGCAGTACGGGACAGGGGAATGAAAAACTGTTTTTT. Translating it yields CASSTGQGNEKLFF.

This clonotype has more than one count but fewer than ten. Likely a read error: the CDR3 ends without its conserved phenylalanine or tryptophan. V is TRBV15 and J is TRBJ1-5; D may be TRBD1 (6 bases). CDR1 and CDR2 (germline): LNHNV, YYDKDF (reference sequence). This CDR3 has 14 residues. Deletions cut 6 bases from V and 3 bases from J, with 12 bases between. CDR3 in DNA: TGTGCCACCAGTTCCAGGGGCCTCAATCAGCCCCAGCATTCT. Its protein is CATSSRGLNQPQHS.

This chain links TRBV27 with TRBJ1-4; 7 bases agree with TRBD1. In germline, CDR1 is MNHEY, CDR2 SMNVEV (reference sequence). Unmatched junction bases numbered 5, after V lost 5 bases and J lost 8 bases. The CDR3 loop spans 13 amino acids. This CDR3 is CASSRQGSEKLFF. The CDR3, as DNA: TGTGCCAGCAGTCGACAGGGAAGCGAAAAACTGTTTTTT.

The chain carries TRBV5-1 and TRBJ2-2; TRBD1 might be the D (5 bases). Looked up from germline, CDR1 is SGHRS and CDR2 is YFSETQ. Between the trimmed V and J ends, which lost 2 bases and 1 base, there was a span of 6 bases. This CDR3 spans 14 amino acids. The CDR3 nucleotides are TGCGCCAGCAGCTTCGACAGGAACACCGGGGAGCTGTTTTTT. It codes for CASSFDRNTGELFF. The complete variable domain, with remaining parts taken from reference TRBV5-1 and TRBJ2-2, reads KAGVTQTPRYLIKTRGQQVTLSCSPISGHRSVSWYQQTPGQGLQFLFEYFSETQRNKGNFPGRFSGRQFSNSRSEMNVSTLELGDSALYLCASSFDRNTGELFFGEGSRLTVL.

This clonotype has just a few counts. Mismatch with germline at one junction end may stem from a read error. The V gene is TRBV5-1, the J gene TRBJ2-5; unclear D gene. Germline lookup yields CDR1 SGHRS and CDR2 YFSETQ. This CDR3 spans 13 amino acids. CDR3 protein: CASRLGRQETQYF. The CDR3, as DNA: TGCGCCAGCAGGTTGGGCAGGCAAGAGACCCAGTACTTC.

This clonotype was observed many times. The V call is TRBV7-2, the J call TRBJ2-7; D gene ambiguous. Germline V lookup: CDR1 SGHTA, CDR2 FQGNSA. The CDR3 spans 13 residues. Trimming removed 2 bases from V and 2 bases from J, with 7 bases in between. The chain's CDR3 is CASSLIETYEQYF. The CDR3 coding sequence is TGTGCCAGCAGCTTAATTGAGACCTACGAGCAGTACTTC.

Points on this clonotype: A much larger clone lies one base from this, so it may be a read error. The V gene is TRBV7-9, the J gene TRBJ2-5; 7 bases align to TRBD1. With 4 bases clipped from V and 5 bases from J, the junction kept 10 bases outside the gene matches. CDR3 size: 15 residues. Looked up from germline, CDR1 is SEHNR and CDR2 is FQNEAQ (reference sequence). The CDR3 sequence: CASSSTGDGMETQYF. The CDR3 coding sequence is TGTGCCAGCAGCTCAACAGGGGATGGGATGGAGACCCAGTACTTC.

The sample holds a few counts of this clonotype. This chain connects TRBV12-5 to TRBJ2-2; 12 bases are shared with TRBD2. The CDR3 has 16 amino acids. Germline loops: CDR1 LGHNT, CDR2 FRNRAP. The ends lost 6 bases at V and 6 bases at J; junction bases unmatched: 8. The CDR3 sequence is CASGSGLAGIAGELFF. The CDR3 coding sequence is TGTGCTAGTGGATCCGGACTAGCGGGAATTGCCGGGGAGCTGTTTTTT.

This clonotype was seen at least ten times. This chain connects TRBV6-1 to TRBJ1-5; unclear D gene. CDR3 length equals 13 residues. V was shortened by 4 bases and J by 0 bases, with 4 bases between the two germline ends. Looked up from germline, CDR1 is MNHNS and CDR2 is SASEGT. CDR3 nucleotide sequence: TGTGCCAGCAGTGTTAATAGCAATCAGCCCCAGCATTTT. This codes for CASSVNSNQPQHF.

The chain employs TRBV5-5 and TRBJ2-1, with TRBD2 identical over 8 bases. V gave up 0 bases and J gave up 8 bases; unmatched junction bases: 4. The germline V gene has CDR1 SGHKS and CDR2 YYEKEE (reference sequence). This CDR3 is built from 14 residues. The CDR3 loop reads CASSLAGGAHEQFF. The CDR3 DNA is TGTGCCAGCAGCTTGGCCGGGGGGGCCCATGAGCAGTTCTTC.

This clonotype was detected many times. The V gene is TRBV28, the J gene TRBJ1-6, with D possibly TRBD1 on 5 matching bases. This CDR3 comprises 16 residues. Germline V CDR1 and CDR2: MDHEN, SYDVKM. V dropped 3 bases and J dropped 12 bases, with 21 bases sitting between them. The CDR3, as DNA: TGTGCCAGCAGTTTCTTCTTCATGGGGGAGGGAAGACCCCTCCACTTT. This encodes CASSFFFMGEGRPLHF.

The chain is built from TRBV14 and TRBJ2-1, with a tentative D call TRBD2 (6 bases). The germline V gene encodes CDR1 SGHDN and CDR2 FVKESK. The V end was cut by 5 bases, the J end by 6 bases, with 20 bases between. CDR3 size: 16 residues. CDR3 amino acids: CASSYRRAGIRNEQFF. The CDR3 DNA sequence: TGTGCCAGCAGCTACCGCCGAGCGGGTATTCGCAATGAGCAGTTCTTC.

Details on this clonotype: A much bigger clone sits one base away, suggesting this may be a read error. The chain recombines TRBV6-2 or TRBV6-3 with TRBJ2-2; no clear D. The CDR3 runs to 16 residues. Germline V gene lookup returns CDR1 MNHEY and CDR2 SVGEGT. CDR3 sequence: CSSSELVDANTGELFF. The CDR3 nucleotides are TGTTCCAGCAGTGAATTGGTGGACGCGAACACCGGGGAGCTGTTTTTT.